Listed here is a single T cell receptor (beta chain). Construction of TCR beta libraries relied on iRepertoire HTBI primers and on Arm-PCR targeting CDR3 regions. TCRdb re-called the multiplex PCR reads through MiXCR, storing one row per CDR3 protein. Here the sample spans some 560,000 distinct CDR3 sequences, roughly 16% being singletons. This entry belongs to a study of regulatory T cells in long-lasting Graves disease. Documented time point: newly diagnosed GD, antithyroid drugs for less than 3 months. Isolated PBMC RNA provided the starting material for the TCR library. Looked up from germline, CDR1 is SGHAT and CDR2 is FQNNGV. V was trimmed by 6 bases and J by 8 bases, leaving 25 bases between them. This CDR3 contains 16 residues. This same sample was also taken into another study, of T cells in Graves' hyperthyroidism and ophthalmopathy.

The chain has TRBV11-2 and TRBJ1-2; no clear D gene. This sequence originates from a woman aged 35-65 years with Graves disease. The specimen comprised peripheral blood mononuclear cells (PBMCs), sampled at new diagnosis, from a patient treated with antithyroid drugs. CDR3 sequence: CASSSEAGAGLRGYTF. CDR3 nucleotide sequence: TGTGCCAGCAGTTCAGAGGCGGGAGCAGGTTTGAGGGGCTACACCTTC.